The 23 T cell receptor beta chains below come from one sample, sequenced in a study of neurological immune-mediated disorders. MiXCR, run by TCRdb on the 5' RACE reads, gives a single entry per CDR3 protein. The repertoire has fewer than 65,000 distinct CDR3 sequences, around 4.2% of them found once; the top ten carry about 3%. Sequencing used PBMCs. The receptors stem from a man aged 45-65 years with multiple sclerosis.

In its sample, this clonotype was seen many times. V and J are TRBV5-1 and TRBJ2-3, with D possibly being TRBD2 (5 bases). The V end was cut by 7 bases, the J end by 2 bases, with 14 bases between. In germline, CDR1 is SGHRS, CDR2 YFSETQ. The CDR3 totals 14 residues. The CDR3 region has the DNA TGCGCCAGCCAGAGAGGGAGCGACACAGATACGCAGTATTTT. It translates to CASQRGSDTDTQYF.

The sample holds many counts of this clonotype. The CDR3 DNA is TGCGCCAGCAGCCGCGGGGGCGCGACGGGGACATGGGTCTACGAGCAGTACTTC. Protein sequence: CASSRGGATGTWVYEQYF. The rearrangement uses TRBV5-1 and TRBJ2-7; tentative D call: TRBD2 (7 bases). V gave up 4 bases and J gave up 3 bases, with 26 bases separating them. The CDR3 is 18 amino acids. CDR1 and CDR2 (germline): SGHRS, YFSETQ.

Many counts were recorded for this clonotype. The gene calls are TRBV5-1 and TRBJ1-6; TRBD1 agrees at 8 bases. Germline assignment: CDR1 SGHRS and CDR2 YFSETQ. V shed 4 bases and J 10 bases; nucleotides not matched to a gene: 10. CDR3 length: 15 amino acids. For the CDR3, the DNA is TGCGCCAGCAGCCCTCGACAGGGGAGTAGATCACCCCTCCACTTT. This gives the protein CASSPRQGSRSPLHF.

This clonotype has a count of ten or more. The chain links TRBV5-1 to TRBJ2-3; the D gene is possibly TRBD1 (6 bases). Trimming pared 4 bases from V and 4 bases from J, leaving 16 bases between. The CDR3 extends over 15 amino acids. CDR1 is SGHRS, CDR2 YFSETQ, per germline. CDR3 in DNA: TGCGCCAGCAGCCCCAGACAGGTTACGGCAGATACGCAGTATTTT. Its translation: CASSPRQVTADTQYF. Variable domain in full (rest from reference TRBV5-1 and TRBJ2-3): KAGVTQTPRYLIKTRGQQVTLSCSPISGHRSVSWYQQTPGQGLQFLFEYFSETQRNKGNFPGRFSGRQFSNSRSEMNVSTLELGDSALYLCASSPRQVTADTQYFGPGTRLTVL.

This clonotype was seen at least ten times. The rearrangement uses TRBV6-1 and TRBJ2-3; D not certain. With 6 bases removed from V and 6 bases from J, the gap between germline ends came to 19 bases. The CDR3 is 15 amino acids. Per the germline V gene, CDR1 is MNHNS and CDR2 is SASEGT. CDR3 sequence (DNA): TGTGCCAGCAGCTCCCAGAATAGTGGCGCGGATACGCAGTATTTT. Its protein product is CASSSQNSGADTQYF.

This clonotype was counted at least ten times. The chain employs TRBV27 and TRBJ2-1; the match to TRBD2 covers 7 bases. The CDR3 length is 16 residues. V trimming: 2 bases; J trimming: 7 bases; junction bases outside the gene matches: 11. Germline CDR1 and CDR2: MNHEY and SMNVEV (reference sequence). CDR3 region: CASSLRAGVSTNEQFF. CDR3 nucleotides: TGTGCCAGCAGTTTACGGGCGGGAGTTAGTACGAATGAGCAGTTCTTC.

The V gene is TRBV20-1, the J gene TRBJ1-4; D is possibly TRBD1 (6 bases). The germline V gene encodes CDR1 DFQATT and CDR2 SNEGSKA (reference sequence). CDR3 length: 12 residues. The V gene lost 0 bases and the J gene lost 8 bases, with 7 bases spanning the gap. CDR3 bases: TGCAGTGCTAGAGAAAGGGGGGAAAAACTGTTTTTT. It specifies CSARERGEKLFF.

A word on this clonotype: A read error is possible here, since a much larger clone lies one base away. V gene TRBV20-1 combines with J gene TRBJ2-2; D is unresolved. This CDR3 comprises 13 residues. V was pared by 2 bases and J by 0 bases, with 4 bases between. The germline V gene has CDR1 DFQATT and CDR2 SNEGSKA (reference sequence). This chain's CDR3 is CSARSTNTGELFF. The CDR3 DNA follows: TGCAGTGCTAGAAGTACGAACACCGGGGAGCTGTTTTTT.

The chain combines TRBV2 with TRBJ2-2, with D perhaps TRBD2 (6 bases). The V gene lost 7 bases and the J gene lost 7 bases, with 13 bases spanning the gap. The CDR3 is made up of 13 amino acids. CDR1 and CDR2 from the germline V gene are SNHLY and FYNNEI. This CDR3 reads CASNNPRGGELFF. In nucleotides, the CDR3 is TGTGCCAGCAACAATCCGCGGGGCGGGGAGCTGTTTTTT.

This clonotype was recorded many times. The genes are TRBV27 and TRBJ2-1; D unresolved. The CDR3 has 15 amino acids. Germline assignment: CDR1 MNHEY and CDR2 SMNVEV (reference sequence). V was cut by 2 bases and J by 5 bases, with 13 bases left in between. In DNA, the CDR3 is TGTGCCAGCAGTTTAACGATAGCTAGTCACAATGAGCAGTTCTTC. It encodes CASSLTIASHNEQFF.

The sample holds many counts of this clonotype. The chain is built from TRBV20-1 and TRBJ1-1; D remains unclear. CDR1 is DFQATT, CDR2 SNEGSKA, per germline (reference sequence). Trimming stripped 3 bases from V and 1 base from J, with 9 bases between. The CDR3 covers 13 residues. The CDR3 DNA follows: TGCAGTGCTAGTACTAACTCGAACACTGAAGCTTTCTTT. This codes for CSASTNSNTEAFF.

This clonotype was seen ten or more times. The genes are TRBV14 and TRBJ2-5, with D uncertain. From germline, CDR1 is SGHDN and CDR2 FVKESK. Trimming shortened V by 1 base and J by 4 bases, and 13 bases separated the two germline ends. This CDR3 spans 15 amino acids. CDR3 DNA: TGTGCCAGCAGCCAAGGTCCTGCCTCCCCAGAGACCCAGTACTTC. Its protein is CASSQGPASPETQYF.

This clonotype was observed a few times. The chain has TRBV5-1 and TRBJ2-1; 7 positions match TRBD2. CDR3 length: 14 residues. J gave up 10 bases and V 0 bases, and 7 bases lay outside the gene matches. Germline assignment: CDR1 SGHRS and CDR2 YFSETQ. In DNA form, the CDR3 reads TGCGCCAGCAGCTTGGAGGTGGGAGCGGGAGAGCAGTTCTTC. Translated, it gives CASSLEVGAGEQFF.

In this sample, this clonotype turned up many times. V usage is TRBV7-9 and J usage is TRBJ1-1, with a tentative D call TRBD1 (5 bases). From germline, CDR1 is SEHNR and CDR2 FQNEAQ (reference sequence). This CDR3 is built from 13 residues. V was cut by 7 bases and J by 4 bases, with 13 bases left in between. CDR3 bases: TGTGCCAGCACCCGGGGGGTGGGCACTGAAGCTTTCTTT. Translation gives CASTRGVGTEAFF.

The chain employs TRBV15 and TRBJ1-2; D possibly corresponds to TRBD1 (6 bases). V lost 1 base to trimming and J lost 4 bases, with 10 bases between them. The germline CDR1 and CDR2 sequences are LNHNV and YYDKDF (reference sequence). CDR3 length: 14 residues. DNA of the CDR3: TGTGCCACCAGCAGAGCGGACAGCTCCTATGGCTACACCTTC. Its protein product is CATSRADSSYGYTF. Based on the CDR3 plus reference TRBV15 and TRBJ1-2, the full variable domain is DAMVIQNPRYQVTQFGKPVTLSCSQTLNHNVMYWYQQKSSQAPKLLFHYYDKDFNNEADTPDNFQSRRPNTSFCFLDIRSPGLGDTAMYLCATSRADSSYGYTFGSGTRLTVV.

Ten or more counts support this clonotype. V is TRBV9 and J is TRBJ2-3; D assignment may be TRBD1 or TRBD2 (6 bases each). Germline CDR1 and CDR2: SGDLS and YYNGEE. CDR3 length equals 18 residues. Trimming took 1 base from V and 4 from J, leaving 22 bases between them. The CDR3 loop reads CASSVLVGGGNVADTQYF. The CDR3 DNA follows: TGTGCCAGCAGCGTACTAGTCGGGGGCGGGAACGTGGCAGATACGCAGTATTTT.

This clonotype was seen repeatedly, ten times or more. The chain employs TRBV6-6 and TRBJ1-1; no clear D gene. The V gene lost 2 bases and the J gene lost 2 bases, with 9 bases spanning the gap. This CDR3 comprises 14 residues. CDR1 is MNHNY and CDR2 is SVGAGI in the germline V gene (reference sequence). The CDR3, as DNA: TGTGCCAGCAGTTACATGGCAGGAAACACTGAAGCTTTCTTT. It encodes CASSYMAGNTEAFF.

This clonotype was counted between two and nine times. The chain recombines TRBV5-1 with TRBJ2-7; D uncertain. Germline values: CDR1 SGHRS, CDR2 YFSETQ. Deletions cut 0 bases from V and 1 base from J, with 11 bases between. The CDR3 is 15 residues long. CDR3 coding DNA: TGCGCCAGCAGCTTGGGGTGGGAAAGTTCCTACGAGCAGTACTTC. Translated, it gives CASSLGWESSYEQYF.

This clonotype was picked up many times. The CDR3 bases are TGCGCCAGCACCCCGAGCAACCGGATGACGACTGAAGCTTTCTTT. It translates to CASTPSNRMTTEAFF. The chain recombines TRBV4-1 with TRBJ1-1; the D is unclear. The V and J ends lost 7 bases and 5 bases respectively, with 20 bases between them. This CDR3 region has 15 residues. Germline V CDR1 and CDR2: MGHRA, YSYEKL.

This clonotype was seen many times. The chain links TRBV28 to TRBJ2-5; D gene unclear. CDR3 length: 14 amino acids. With 5 bases removed from V and 7 bases from J, the gap between germline ends came to 17 bases. Germline-derived CDR1 and CDR2 are MDHEN and SYDVKM. The DNA of the CDR3 is TGTGCCAGCAGTGAAGCGCCGGGTGGTGTGACCCAGTACTTC. Translating it yields CASSEAPGGVTQYF.

Ten or more counts support this clonotype. The rearrangement links TRBV7-3 to TRBJ2-1; maybe TRBD2 (5 bases). This CDR3 is built from 14 residues. Trimming stripped 2 bases from V and 7 bases from J, with 12 bases between. Germline CDR1 reads SGHTA; CDR2 reads FQGTGA. Written as DNA, the CDR3 is TGTGCCAGCAGCTTAGGAGGCGGTATGAATGAGCAGTTCTTC. Protein product: CASSLGGGMNEQFF. Full variable domain (rest looked up from reference TRBV7-3 and TRBJ2-1): GAGVSQTPSNKVTEKGKYVELRCDPISGHTALYWYRQSLGQGPEFLIYFQGTGAADDSGLPNDRFFAVRPEGSVSTLKIQRTERGDSAVYLCASSLGGGMNEQFFGPGTRLTVL.

At least ten counts were recorded for this clonotype. The rearrangement joins TRBV7-9 to TRBJ2-1; 7 bases agree with TRBD1. V trimming: 5 bases; J trimming: 5 bases; junction bases outside the gene matches: 6. The CDR3 is 14 amino acids. Germline V gene lookup returns CDR1 SEHNR and CDR2 FQNEAQ (reference sequence). The CDR3 protein is CASSHFTGDNEQFF. The CDR3 DNA reads TGTGCCAGCAGCCATTTTACAGGGGACAATGAGCAGTTCTTC.

In its sample, this clonotype was seen many times. This rearrangement joins TRBV3-1 to TRBJ1-1; unclear D gene. Trimming left V 0 bases short and J 6 bases short, with 8 bases between. The germline V gene has CDR1 LGHDT and CDR2 YNNKEL (reference sequence). The CDR3 totals 13 residues. In nucleotides, the CDR3 is TGTGCCAGCAGCCAAGATGGGGTCTCTGAAGCTTTCTTT. This codes for CASSQDGVSEAFF. Supplemented by reference TRBV3-1 and TRBJ1-1, the full variable domain reads DTAVSQTPKYLVTQMGNDKSIKCEQNLGHDTMYWYKQDSKKFLKIMFSYNNKELIINETVPNRFSPKSPDKAHLNLHINSLELGDSAVYFCASSQDGVSEAFFGQGTRLTVV.